This TCR beta chain is from a study of CD8+ T cells in alopecia areata. In its sample, this clone was seen once. Its matching antigen is unknown. Documented treatment: oral pan-JAK inhibitor, 5-10 mg twice daily. Study results and caveats: The treated group had a single nonresponder, limiting CD8+ expansion-response conclusions.

CDR1 is ENHRY and CDR2 is SYGVKD in the germline V gene. V shed 7 bases and J 6 bases; nucleotides not matched to a gene: 11. This CDR3 spans 14 amino acids. Extraction and reverse transcription of RNA yielded cDNA as the sequencing template. TCRdb's table, derived via immunoSEQ multiplex PCR, lists solely in-frame clones and lacks some. The repertoire holds some 150,000 clones, with around 83% as singletons. The chain recombines TRBV10-3 with TRBJ1-2; 7 bases are a match to TRBD1. This specimen consisted of CD8+ T cells sorted from blood, obtained at week 4, from a patient treated with tofacitinib. The TCR was taken from a human donor with alopecia areata. The CDR3 here is CAITTGTLRDGYTF. The CDR3 nucleotides are TGTGCCATCACGACAGGGACTCTCCGCGATGGCTACACCTTC.